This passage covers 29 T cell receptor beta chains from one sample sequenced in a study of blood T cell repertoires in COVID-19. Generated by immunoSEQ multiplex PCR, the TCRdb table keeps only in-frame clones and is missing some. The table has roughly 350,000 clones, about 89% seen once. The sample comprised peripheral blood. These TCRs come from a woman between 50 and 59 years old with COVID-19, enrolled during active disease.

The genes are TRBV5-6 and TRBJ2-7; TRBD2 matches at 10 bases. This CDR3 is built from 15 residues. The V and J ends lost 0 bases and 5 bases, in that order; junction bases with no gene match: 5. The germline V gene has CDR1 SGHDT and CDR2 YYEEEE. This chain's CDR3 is CASSLVSSGSHEQYF. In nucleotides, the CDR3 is TGTGCCAGCAGCTTGGTGTCTAGCGGGAGTCACGAGCAGTACTTC.

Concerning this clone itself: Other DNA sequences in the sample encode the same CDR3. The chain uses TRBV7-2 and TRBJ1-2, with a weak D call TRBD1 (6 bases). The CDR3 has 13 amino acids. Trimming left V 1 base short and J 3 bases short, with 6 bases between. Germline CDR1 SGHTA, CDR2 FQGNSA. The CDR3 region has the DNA TGTGCCAGCAGCTTAGACAGGGACTATGGCTACACCTTC. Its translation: CASSLDRDYGYTF.

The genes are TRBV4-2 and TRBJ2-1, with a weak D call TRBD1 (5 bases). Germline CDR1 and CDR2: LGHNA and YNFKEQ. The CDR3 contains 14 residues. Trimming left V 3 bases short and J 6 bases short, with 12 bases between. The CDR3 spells CASSQDPRGNEQFF. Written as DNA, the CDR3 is TGTGCCAGCAGCCAGGACCCTAGGGGCAATGAGCAGTTCTTC.

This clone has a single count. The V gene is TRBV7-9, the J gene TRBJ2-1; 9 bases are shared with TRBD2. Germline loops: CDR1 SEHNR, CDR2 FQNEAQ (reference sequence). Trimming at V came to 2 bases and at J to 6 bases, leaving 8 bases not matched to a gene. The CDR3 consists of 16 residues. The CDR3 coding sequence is TGTGCCAGCAGCTTACGGCGGGAGGGCCGGGGCAATGAGCAGTTCTTC. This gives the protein CASSLRREGRGNEQFF.

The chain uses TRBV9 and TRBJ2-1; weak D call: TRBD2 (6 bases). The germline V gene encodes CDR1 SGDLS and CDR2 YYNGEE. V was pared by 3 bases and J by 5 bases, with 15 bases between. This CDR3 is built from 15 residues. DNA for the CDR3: TGTGCCAGCAGCGCGAGCAGCGGGTCCCACAATGAGCAGTTCTTC. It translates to CASSASSGSHNEQFF.

This chain's CDR3 is CASSLAGLSSYNSPLHF. Written as DNA, the CDR3 is TGTGCCAGCAGCTTGGCTGGGCTAAGCTCCTATAATTCACCCCTCCACTTT. The chain joins TRBV5-4 to TRBJ1-6; D is ambiguous. Trimming removed 0 bases at V and 0 bases at J, with 10 bases between. The length of the CDR3 is 17 residues. The germline V gene has CDR1 SGHNT and CDR2 YYREEE (reference sequence).

The CDR3 loop is CASSLGLVDSGANVLTF. The CDR3 nucleotides read TGTGCCAGCAGCTTGGGACTAGTGGACTCTGGGGCCAACGTCCTGACTTTC. This chain connects TRBV7-2 to TRBJ2-6, with 8 bases lining up with TRBD2. The CDR3 length is 17 residues. Trimming at V came to 3 bases and at J to 0 bases, leaving 4 bases not matched to a gene. Germline V gene sequence: CDR1 SGHTA, CDR2 FQGNSA. Full variable domain (rest looked up from reference TRBV7-2 and TRBJ2-6): GAGVSQSPSNKVTEKGKDVELRCDPISGHTALYWYRQSLGQGLEFLIYFQGNSAPDKSGLPSDRFSAERTGGSVSTLTIQRTQQEDSAVYLCASSLGLVDSGANVLTFGAGSRLTVL.

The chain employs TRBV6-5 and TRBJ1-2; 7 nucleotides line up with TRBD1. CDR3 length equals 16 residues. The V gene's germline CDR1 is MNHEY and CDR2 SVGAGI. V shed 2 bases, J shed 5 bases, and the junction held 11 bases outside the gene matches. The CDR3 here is CASSYKRQGDKYGYTF. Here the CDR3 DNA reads TGTGCCAGCAGTTACAAGCGACAGGGAGATAAGTATGGCTACACCTTC.

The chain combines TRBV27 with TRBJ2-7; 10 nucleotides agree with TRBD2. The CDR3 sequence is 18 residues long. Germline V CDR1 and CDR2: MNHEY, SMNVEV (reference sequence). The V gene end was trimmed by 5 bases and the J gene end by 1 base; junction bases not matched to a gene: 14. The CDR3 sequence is CASSTQTRGLAASYEQYF. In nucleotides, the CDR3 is TGTGCCAGCAGTACTCAAACCCGCGGACTAGCGGCTTCCTACGAGCAGTACTTC.

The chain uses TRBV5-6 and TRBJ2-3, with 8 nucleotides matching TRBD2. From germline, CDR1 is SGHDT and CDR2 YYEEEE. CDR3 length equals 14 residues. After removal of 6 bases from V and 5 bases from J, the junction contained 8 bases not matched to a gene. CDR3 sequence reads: CASTRREGIDTQYF. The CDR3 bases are TGTGCCAGCACCCGACGGGAGGGAATAGATACGCAGTATTTT.

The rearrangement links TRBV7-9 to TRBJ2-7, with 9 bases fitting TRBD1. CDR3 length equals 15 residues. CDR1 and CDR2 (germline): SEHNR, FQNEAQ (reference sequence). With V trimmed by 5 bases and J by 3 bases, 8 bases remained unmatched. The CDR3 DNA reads TGTGCCAGCAGCAAGAGGACAGGGGTTAACTACGAGCAGTACTTC. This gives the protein CASSKRTGVNYEQYF.

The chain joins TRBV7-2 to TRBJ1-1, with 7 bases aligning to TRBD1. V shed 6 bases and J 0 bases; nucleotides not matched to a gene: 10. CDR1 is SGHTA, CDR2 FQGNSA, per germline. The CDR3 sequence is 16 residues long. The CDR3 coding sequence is TGTGCCAGCAGTTCACAGGGGTCGGGCATGAACACTGAAGCTTTCTTT. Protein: CASSSQGSGMNTEAFF.

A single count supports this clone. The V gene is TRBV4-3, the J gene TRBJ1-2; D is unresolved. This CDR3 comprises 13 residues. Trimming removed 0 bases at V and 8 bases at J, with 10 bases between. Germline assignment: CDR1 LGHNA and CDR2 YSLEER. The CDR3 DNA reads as TGCGCCAGCAGCCAAGATTGGGCAAGCGGCTACACCTTC. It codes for CASSQDWASGYTF.

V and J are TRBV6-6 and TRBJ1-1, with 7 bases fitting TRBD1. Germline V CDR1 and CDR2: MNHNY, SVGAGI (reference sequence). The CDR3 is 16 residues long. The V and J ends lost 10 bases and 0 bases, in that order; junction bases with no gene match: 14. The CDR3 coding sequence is TGTGCCATCCATCCCGGGACAGCGAGCATGAACACTGAAGCTTTCTTT. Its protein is CAIHPGTASMNTEAFF.

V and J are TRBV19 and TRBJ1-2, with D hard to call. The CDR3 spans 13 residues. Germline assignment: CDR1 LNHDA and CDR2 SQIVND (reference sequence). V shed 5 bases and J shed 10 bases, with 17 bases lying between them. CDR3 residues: CASSAQPRAVYTF. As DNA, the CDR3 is TGTGCCAGTAGTGCCCAACCCCGAGCCGTCTACACCTTC.

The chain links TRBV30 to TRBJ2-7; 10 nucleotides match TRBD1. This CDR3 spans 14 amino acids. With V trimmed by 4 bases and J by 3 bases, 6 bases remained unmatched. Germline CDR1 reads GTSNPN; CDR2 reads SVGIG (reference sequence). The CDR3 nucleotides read TGTGCCTGGAATCCGGGACAGGGGAACTACGAGCAGTACTTC. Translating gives CAWNPGQGNYEQYF.

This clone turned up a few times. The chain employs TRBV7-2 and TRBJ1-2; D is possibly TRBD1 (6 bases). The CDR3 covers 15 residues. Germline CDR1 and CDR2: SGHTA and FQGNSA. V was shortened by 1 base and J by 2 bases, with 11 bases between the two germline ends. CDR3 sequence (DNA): TGTGCCAGCAGCTTAGAGGCAGGGGTGAACTATGGCTACACCTTC. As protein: CASSLEAGVNYGYTF.

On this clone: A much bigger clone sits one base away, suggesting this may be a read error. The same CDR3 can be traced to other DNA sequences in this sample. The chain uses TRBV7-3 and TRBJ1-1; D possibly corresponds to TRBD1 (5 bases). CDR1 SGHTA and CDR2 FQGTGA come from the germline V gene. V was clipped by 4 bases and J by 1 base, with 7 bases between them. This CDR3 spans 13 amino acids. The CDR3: CASSSQGNTEAFF. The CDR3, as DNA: TGTGCCAGCAGCTCCCAGGGGAACACTGAAGCTTTCTTT.

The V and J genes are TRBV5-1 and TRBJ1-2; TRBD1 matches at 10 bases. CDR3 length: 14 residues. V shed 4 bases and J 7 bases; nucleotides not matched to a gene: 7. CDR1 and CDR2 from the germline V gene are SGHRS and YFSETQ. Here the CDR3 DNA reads TGCGCCAGCAGCCTGGGACAGGGGAGCGGTGGCTACACCTTC. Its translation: CASSLGQGSGGYTF.

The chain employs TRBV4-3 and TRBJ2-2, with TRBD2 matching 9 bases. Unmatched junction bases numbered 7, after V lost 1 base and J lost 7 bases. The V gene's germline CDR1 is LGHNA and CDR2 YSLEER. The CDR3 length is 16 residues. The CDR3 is CASSQGGSGSFGELFF. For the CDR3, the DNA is TGCGCCAGCAGCCAAGGGGGTAGCGGGAGTTTCGGGGAGCTGTTTTTT.

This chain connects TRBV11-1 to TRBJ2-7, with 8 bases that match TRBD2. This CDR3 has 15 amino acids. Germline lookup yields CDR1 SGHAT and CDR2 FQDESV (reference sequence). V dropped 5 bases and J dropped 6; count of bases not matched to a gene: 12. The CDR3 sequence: CASSGSGTRGGEQYF. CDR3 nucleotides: TGTGCCAGCAGCGGAAGCGGGACTAGGGGCGGCGAGCAGTACTTC.

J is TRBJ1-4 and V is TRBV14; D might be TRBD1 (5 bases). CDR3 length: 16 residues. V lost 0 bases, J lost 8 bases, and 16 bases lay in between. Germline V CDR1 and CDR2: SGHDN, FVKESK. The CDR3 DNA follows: TGTGCCAGCAGCCAAGATCTGGGGCAAGGGTGGGAAAAACTGTTTTTT. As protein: CASSQDLGQGWEKLFF.

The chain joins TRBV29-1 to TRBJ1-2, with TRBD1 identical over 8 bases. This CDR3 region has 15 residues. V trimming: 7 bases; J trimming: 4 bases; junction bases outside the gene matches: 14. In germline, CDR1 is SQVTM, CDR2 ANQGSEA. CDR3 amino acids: CSAPVGAGGFYGYTF. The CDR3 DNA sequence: TGCAGCGCCCCCGTTGGGGCAGGGGGCTTCTATGGCTACACCTTC.

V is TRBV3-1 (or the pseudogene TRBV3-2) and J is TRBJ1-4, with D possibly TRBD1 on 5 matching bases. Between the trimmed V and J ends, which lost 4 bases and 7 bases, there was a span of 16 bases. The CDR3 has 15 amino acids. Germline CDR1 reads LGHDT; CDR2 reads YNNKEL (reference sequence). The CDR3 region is CASSRPSRRGEKLFF. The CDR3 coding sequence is TGTGCCAGCAGCCGTCCGTCTCGAAGGGGTGAAAAACTGTTTTTT.

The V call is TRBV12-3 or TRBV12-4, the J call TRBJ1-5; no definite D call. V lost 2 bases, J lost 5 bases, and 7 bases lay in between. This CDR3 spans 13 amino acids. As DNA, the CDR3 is TGTGCCAGCAGTTTAAGAGAAGATCAGCCCCAGCATTTT. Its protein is CASSLREDQPQHF.

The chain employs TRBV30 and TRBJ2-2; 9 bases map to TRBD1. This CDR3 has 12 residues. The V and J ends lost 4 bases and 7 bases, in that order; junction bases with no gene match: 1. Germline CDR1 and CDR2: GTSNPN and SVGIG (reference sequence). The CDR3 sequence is CAWNRGLGELFF. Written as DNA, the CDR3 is TGTGCCTGGAACAGGGGGCTCGGGGAGCTGTTTTTT.

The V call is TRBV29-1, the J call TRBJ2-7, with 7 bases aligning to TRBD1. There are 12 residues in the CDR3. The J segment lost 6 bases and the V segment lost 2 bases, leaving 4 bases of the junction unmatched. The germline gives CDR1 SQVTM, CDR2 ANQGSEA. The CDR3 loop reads CSVETRTGEQYF. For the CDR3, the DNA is TGCAGCGTTGAAACACGGACAGGCGAGCAGTACTTC.

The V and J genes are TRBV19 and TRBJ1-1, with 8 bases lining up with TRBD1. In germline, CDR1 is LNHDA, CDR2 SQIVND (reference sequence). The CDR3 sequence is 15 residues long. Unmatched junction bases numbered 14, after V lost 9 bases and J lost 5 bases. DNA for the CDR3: TGTGCCAGCACCCTCTCAGGACAGGGATTTACTGAAGCTTTCTTT. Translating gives CASTLSGQGFTEAFF. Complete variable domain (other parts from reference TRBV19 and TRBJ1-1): DGGITQSPKYLFRKEGQNVTLSCEQNLNHDAMYWYRQDPGQGLRLIYYSQIVNDFQKGDIAEGYSVSREKKESFPLTVTSAQKNPTAFYLCASTLSGQGFTEAFFGQGTRLTVV.

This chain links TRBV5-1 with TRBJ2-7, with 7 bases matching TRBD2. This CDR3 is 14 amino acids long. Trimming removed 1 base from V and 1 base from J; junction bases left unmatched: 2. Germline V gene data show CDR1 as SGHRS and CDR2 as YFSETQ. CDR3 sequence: CASSLTSASYEQYF. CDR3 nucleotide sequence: TGCGCCAGCAGCTTGACTAGCGCTTCCTACGAGCAGTACTTC.